One and the same sample provided the 18 T cell receptor beta chains below, sequenced in a study of blood T cells in healthy people across ages. For the second PCR, which ran for roughly 6 to 12 cycles, a sample-barcoded 5' primer and a J-beta primer mix were used. A single record per CDR3 protein comes from TCRdb applying MiXCR to the 5' RACE reads. Counted here are about 970,000 distinct CDR3 sequences, about 53% occurring once; the ten biggest clones make up about a fifth. Sequenced sample: blood. The receptors were sampled from a woman between 55 and 75 years old in good health.

This clonotype occurred a few times. The chain joins TRBV20-1 to TRBJ2-7; TRBD2 aligns across 9 bases. The CDR3 is made up of 13 amino acids. J lost 5 bases, V lost 5 bases, and 7 bases had no gene match. The V gene's germline CDR1 is DFQATT and CDR2 SNEGSKA (reference sequence). CDR3 loop: CSAFSGSRNEQYF. CDR3 DNA sequence: TGCAGTGCTTTTAGCGGGAGCAGGAACGAGCAGTACTTC.

Points on this clonotype: One end of the junction does not line up with germline, which may come from a read error. This chain uses TRBV29-1 with TRBJ2-5, with D uncertain. The CDR3 has 12 residues. Germline V gives CDR1 SQVTM, CDR2 ANQGSEA. The CDR3 is CSVGRVQETPYF. The CDR3 DNA follows: TGCAGCGTTGGACGAGTCCAAGAGACCCCGTACTTC. Full variable domain (rest looked up from reference TRBV29-1 and TRBJ2-5): SAVISQKPSRDICQRGTSLTIQCQVDSQVTMMFWYRQQPGQSLTLIATANQGSEATYESGFVIDKFPISRPNLTFSTLTVSNMSPEDSSIYLCSVGRVQETPYFGPGTRLLVL.

The chain is built from TRBV21-1 and TRBJ2-1; the D call TRBD2 from the table was never checked on the DNA. TRBV21-1 is a known pseudogene. The CDR3 is 16 residues long. This chain's CDR3 is CASSKLTAQLAGVQFF. CDR3 in DNA: TGTGCCAGCAGCAAACTTACTGCCCAACTAGCGGGAGTTCAGTTCTTC.

V is TRBV25-1 and J is TRBJ2-2; D might be TRBD2 (5 bases). The germline V gene has CDR1 MGHDK and CDR2 SYGVNS. Trimming stripped 0 bases from V and 1 base from J, with 12 bases between. The CDR3 runs to 17 residues. The CDR3 nucleotides read TGTGCCAGCAGTGAATATAACCGTCGGGGGAACACCGGGGAGCTGTTTTTT. It yields the protein CASSEYNRRGNTGELFF.

This clonotype was detected a few times. This chain joins TRBV28 and TRBJ2-3; D may correspond to TRBD1 or TRBD2 (5 bases each). CDR1 is MDHEN, CDR2 SYDVKM, per germline. The CDR3 covers 14 residues. Trimming cost V 6 bases and J 5 bases, with 15 bases left between them. DNA for the CDR3: TGTGCCAGCAGAGGGACCCGGGGCGGAGATACGCAGTATTTT. Residues: CASRGTRGGDTQYF.

The chain couples TRBV6-2 or TRBV6-3 to TRBJ2-1, with TRBD1 identical over 7 bases. This CDR3 region has 12 residues. Per the germline V gene, CDR1 is MNHEY and CDR2 is SVGEGT. Trimming at V came to 7 bases and at J to 6 bases, leaving 3 bases not matched to a gene. Here the CDR3 reads CASTRQGNEQFF. In DNA form, the CDR3 reads TGTGCCAGCACCCGACAGGGCAATGAGCAGTTCTTC.

The genes are TRBV20-1 and TRBJ1-1, with D tentatively TRBD1 (5 bases). Germline V CDR1 and CDR2: DFQATT, SNEGSKA (reference sequence). The length of the CDR3 is 14 residues. Trimming cost V 0 bases and J 4 bases, with 12 bases left between them. CDR3 DNA: TGCAGTGCTAGAGACCGCGCCAGGGCCACTGAAGCTTTCTTT. Translating gives CSARDRARATEAFF.

Here the CDR3 DNA reads TGCAGCGTTGTTCTGCTCGGTAGCGGGATCTACGAGCAGTACTTC. It codes for CSVVLLGSGIYEQYF. The rearrangement links TRBV29-1 to TRBJ2-7, with 8 bases aligning to TRBD2. CDR1 is SQVTM and CDR2 is ANQGSEA in the germline V gene. Trimming cost V 4 bases and J 3 bases; bases outside gene matches: 11. This CDR3 spans 15 amino acids.

This rearrangement joins TRBV28 to TRBJ2-7; maybe TRBD2 (6 bases). V lost 2 bases and J 5 bases, leaving 16 bases between the germline ends. There are 15 residues in the CDR3. From germline, CDR1 is MDHEN and CDR2 SYDVKM. CDR3 residues: CASSLSGPPFDEQYF. CDR3 coding DNA: TGTGCCAGCAGTTTAAGCGGGCCCCCTTTTGACGAGCAGTACTTC. The full variable domain, in which reference TRBV28 and TRBJ2-7 provide the parts outside the CDR3, is DVKVTQSSRYLVKRTGEKVFLECVQDMDHENMFWYRQDPGLGLRLIYFSYDVKMKEKGDIPEGYSVSREKKERFSLILESASTNQTSMYLCASSLSGPPFDEQYFGPGTRLTVT.

The rearrangement joins TRBV4-3 to TRBJ2-1; D call uncertain. The germline gives CDR1 LGHNA, CDR2 YSLEER. The CDR3 has 15 residues. With 4 bases removed from V and 4 bases from J, the gap between germline ends came to 14 bases. In DNA, the CDR3 is TGCGCCAGCAGCCTAGGGCTAGGGCCATACAATGAGCAGTTCTTC. Its protein product is CASSLGLGPYNEQFF.

The chain recombines TRBV5-1 with TRBJ2-1, with 10 nucleotides matching TRBD2. The assigned J gene may be wrong: the sequence end matches TRBJ2-7 better. The CDR3 consists of 17 residues. CDR1 SGHRS and CDR2 YFSETQ come from the germline V gene. This CDR3 is CASSSSGSQSSYNEQYF. The CDR3 DNA follows: TGCGCCAGCAGCTCTAGCGGGAGCCAAAGCTCCTACAATGAGCAGTACTTC.

The rearrangement uses TRBV28 and TRBJ2-7; the D is unclear. The J call is doubtful: the DNA matches TRBJ2-5 better. The germline V gene has CDR1 MDHEN and CDR2 SYDVKM. There are 13 residues in the CDR3. The CDR3 spells CASSRLSEQTQYF. CDR3 nucleotide sequence: TGTGCCAGCAGCCGGCTGTCCGAGCAGACCCAGTACTTC.

V usage is TRBV20-1 and J usage is TRBJ2-1, with 11 bases matching TRBD2. The ends lost 5 bases at V and 7 bases at J; junction bases unmatched: 13. Germline V lookup: CDR1 DFQATT, CDR2 SNEGSKA (reference sequence). The CDR3 contains 16 residues. CDR3 bases: TGCAGTGCTCCGGCTCCTACTAGCGGGGGCGGGAATGAGCAGTTCTTC. This translates into CSAPAPTSGGGNEQFF.

The chain carries TRBV29-1 and TRBJ2-3; TRBD2 aligns across 11 bases. The CDR3 is made up of 18 amino acids. V dropped 6 bases and J dropped 0; count of bases not matched to a gene: 14. The V gene's germline CDR1 is SQVTM and CDR2 ANQGSEA. The CDR3 bases are TGCAGCGTGTGCGGGACTAGCGGACACGTAGCAAGCACAGATACGCAGTATTTT. This translates into CSVCGTSGHVASTDTQYF.

The V call is TRBV20-1, the J call TRBJ2-7; 9 bases align to TRBD1. CDR1 and CDR2 (germline): DFQATT, SNEGSKA (reference sequence). The length of the CDR3 is 15 residues. The V and J ends lost 5 bases and 0 bases, in that order; junction bases with no gene match: 8. The CDR3 is CSAYRQGVSSYEQYF. CDR3 DNA: TGCAGTGCTTACCGACAGGGGGTAAGCTCCTACGAGCAGTACTTC.

The rearrangement uses TRBV27 and TRBJ2-1; 7 positions agree with TRBD1. The V and J ends lost 6 bases and 2 bases, in that order; junction bases with no gene match: 4. This CDR3 spans 14 amino acids. Germline-derived CDR1 and CDR2 are MNHEY and SMNVEV (reference sequence). The CDR3 spells CASRPGTAYNEQFF. CDR3 nucleotides: TGTGCCAGCAGGCCCGGGACAGCCTACAATGAGCAGTTCTTC.

This chain connects TRBV12-3 or TRBV12-4 to TRBJ2-3; 9 bases are shared with TRBD2. The ends lost 9 bases at V and 4 bases at J; junction bases unmatched: 11. The CDR3 is 15 amino acids. CDR3 nucleotides: TGTGCCAGTGCCTTTAGCGGGAGTGGGTCAGATACGCAGTATTTT. Its translation is CASAFSGSGSDTQYF.

The sample holds a few counts of this clonotype. The chain links TRBV28 to TRBJ2-6; tentatively, D is TRBD2 (5 bases). This CDR3 is 15 amino acids long. Deletions cut 6 bases from V and 0 bases from J, with 9 bases between. Germline CDR1 is MDHEN and CDR2 is SYDVKM. The CDR3 DNA follows: TGTGCCAGCAGCTCTGAGGGCTCTGGGGCCAACGTCCTGACTTTC. Protein product: CASSSEGSGANVLTF.